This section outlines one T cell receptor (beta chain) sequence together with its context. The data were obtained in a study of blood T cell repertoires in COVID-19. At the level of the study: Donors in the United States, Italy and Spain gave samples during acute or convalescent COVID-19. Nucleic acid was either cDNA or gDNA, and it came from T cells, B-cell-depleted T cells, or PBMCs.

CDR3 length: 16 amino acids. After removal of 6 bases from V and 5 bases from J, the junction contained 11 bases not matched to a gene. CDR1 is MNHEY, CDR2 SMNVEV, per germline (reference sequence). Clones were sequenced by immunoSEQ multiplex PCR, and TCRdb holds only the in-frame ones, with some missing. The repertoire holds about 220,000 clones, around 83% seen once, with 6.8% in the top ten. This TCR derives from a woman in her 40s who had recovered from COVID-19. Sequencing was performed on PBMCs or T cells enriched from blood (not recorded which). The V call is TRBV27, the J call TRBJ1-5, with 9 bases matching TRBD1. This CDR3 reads CASRSTGGSLYQPQHF. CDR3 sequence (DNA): TGTGCCAGCAGATCCACAGGGGGCTCATTGTATCAGCCCCAGCATTTT.